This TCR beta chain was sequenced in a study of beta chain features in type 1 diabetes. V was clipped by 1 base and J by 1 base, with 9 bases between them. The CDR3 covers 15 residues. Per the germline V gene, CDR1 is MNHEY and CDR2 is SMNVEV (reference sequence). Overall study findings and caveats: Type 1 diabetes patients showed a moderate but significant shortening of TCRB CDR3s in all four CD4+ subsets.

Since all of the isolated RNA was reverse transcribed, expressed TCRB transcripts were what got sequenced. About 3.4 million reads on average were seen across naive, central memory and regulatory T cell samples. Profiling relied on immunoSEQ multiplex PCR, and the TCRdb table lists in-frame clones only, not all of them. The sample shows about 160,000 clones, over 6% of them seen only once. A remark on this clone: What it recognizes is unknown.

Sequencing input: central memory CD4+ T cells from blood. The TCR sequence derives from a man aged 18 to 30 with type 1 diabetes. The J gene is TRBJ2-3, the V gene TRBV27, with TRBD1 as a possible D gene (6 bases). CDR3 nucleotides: TGTGCCAGCAGTTTATTACAGGGTGGCACAGATACGCAGTATTTT. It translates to CASSLLQGGTDTQYF.